This TCR beta chain originates from a study of identical twins. A single record per CDR3 protein comes from TCRdb applying MiXCR to the 5' RACE reads. This sample has hundreds of thousands of distinct CDR3 sequences, with approximately 6% found just once. Every donor was a healthy Caucasian. Germline values: CDR1 GTSNPN, CDR2 SVGIG (reference sequence). V dropped 5 bases and J dropped 4 bases, with 14 bases sitting between them. This CDR3 is built from 13 residues. The chain has TRBV30 and TRBJ1-2, with D perhaps TRBD1 (6 bases). Sequencing input: naive T cells sorted from blood. The receptor was derived from a man aged 18 to 35 in good health. The CDR3, as DNA: TGTGCCTGGGGGCCCGGGACACCCTATGGCTACACCTTC. Translated: CAWGPGTPYGYTF. Complete variable domain (other parts from reference TRBV30 and TRBJ1-2): SQTIHQWPATLVQPVGSPLSLECTVEGTSNPNLYWYRQAAGRGLQLLFYSVGIGQISSEVPQNLSASRPQDRQFILSSKKLLLSDSGFYLCAWGPGTPYGYTFGSGTRLTVV.